The 28 T cell receptor beta chains below all came from one sample that was sequenced in a study of blood T cell repertoires in COVID-19 (dated by TCRdb to the early 2020s). Libraries were prepared through the immunoSEQ multiplex PCR assay. What TCRdb holds here is the immuneACCESS table cut down to in-frame rearrangements. Part of the clones is not present; checked against another copy, under half of the missing clones reflect an unresolved V gene, and the others are unexplained. The sample contains 340,000 or so clones, about 83% of them found a single time. Almost 3% of the sample goes to the ten largest clones. Material for sequencing was peripheral blood. These receptors all stem from a man between 25 and 39 years old with active or convalescent COVID-19.

The V gene is TRBV5-6, the J gene TRBJ2-3, with 8 positions matching TRBD1. Per germline, CDR1 SGHDT and CDR2 YYEEEE. V was clipped by 7 bases and J by 1 base; unmatched bases: 8. This CDR3 region has 15 residues. CDR3 loop: CASLSLTGGTDTQYF. The CDR3 nucleotides read TGTGCCAGCCTGTCCCTGACAGGGGGCACAGATACGCAGTATTTT.

The chain combines TRBV27 with TRBJ1-6; tentatively, D is TRBD1 (6 bases). V was trimmed by 5 bases and J by 7 bases, leaving 12 bases between them. Germline CDR1 and CDR2: MNHEY and SMNVEV (reference sequence). This CDR3 has 14 residues. The CDR3 loop reads CASSQNRENSPLHF. In DNA, the CDR3 is TGTGCCAGCAGTCAAAACAGGGAAAATTCACCCCTCCACTTT.

This clone has just a few counts. V and J are TRBV9 and TRBJ2-1, with D perhaps TRBD2 (6 bases). The CDR3 is 15 amino acids. V lost 4 bases and J 4 bases, leaving 15 bases between the germline ends. Germline CDR1 SGDLS, CDR2 YYNGEE. Here the CDR3 DNA reads TGTGCCAGCAGCTCCAGGAGGGGAGCTTACAATGAGCAGTTCTTC. Protein product: CASSSRRGAYNEQFF.

Points on this clone: This same CDR3 is encoded by further DNA sequences in the sample. The J gene is TRBJ2-3, the V gene TRBV25-1; possibly TRBD1 for D (5 bases). This CDR3 comprises 13 residues. Germline V gene data show CDR1 as MGHDK and CDR2 as SYGVNS. V was clipped by 2 bases and J by 3 bases, with 6 bases between them. CDR3 loop: CASSEQGTDTQYF. CDR3 DNA sequence: TGTGCCAGCAGTGAACAGGGTACAGATACGCAGTATTTT.

The chain carries TRBV6-5 and TRBJ2-1, with D perhaps matching TRBD1 (6 bases). The CDR3 contains 15 residues. Trimming stripped 0 bases from V and 0 bases from J, with 6 bases between. Germline lookup yields CDR1 MNHEY and CDR2 SVGAGI. For the CDR3, the DNA is TGTGCCAGCAGTTACTCCAGGGGCTCCTACAATGAGCAGTTCTTC. Residues: CASSYSRGSYNEQFF.

The chain uses TRBV5-4 and TRBJ1-6; TRBD1 aligns across 11 bases. Looked up from germline, CDR1 is SGHNT and CDR2 is YYREEE (reference sequence). The CDR3 loop spans 15 amino acids. After removal of 4 bases from V and 8 bases from J, the junction contained 5 bases not matched to a gene. CDR3 protein: CASSARDRGYSPLHF. Written as DNA, the CDR3 is TGTGCCAGCAGCGCCCGGGACAGGGGGTATTCACCCCTCCACTTT.

The V call is TRBV9, the J call TRBJ1-6; 10 bases align to TRBD1. J lost 6 bases, V lost 0 bases, and 3 bases had no gene match. The germline CDR1 and CDR2 sequences are SGDLS and YYNGEE. The CDR3 spans 16 residues. The CDR3 region is CASSVGWDRGNSPLHF. In DNA form, the CDR3 reads TGTGCCAGCAGCGTAGGATGGGACAGGGGTAATTCACCCCTCCACTTT. Variable domain in full (rest from reference TRBV9 and TRBJ1-6): DSGVTQTPKHLITATGQRVTLRCSPRSGDLSVYWYQQSLDQGLQFLIQYYNGEERAKGNILERFSAQQFPDLHSELNLSSLELGDSALYFCASSVGWDRGNSPLHFGNGTRLTVT.

The rearrangement uses TRBV6-1 and TRBJ2-1; TRBD2 aligns across 8 bases. J gave up 3 bases and V 3 bases, and 7 bases lay outside the gene matches. The CDR3 totals 16 residues. CDR1 and CDR2 (germline): MNHNS, SASEGT. As DNA, the CDR3 is TGTGCCAGCAGTGAGGACGGGACTAGGGTCTACAATGAGCAGTTCTTC. This sequence encodes CASSEDGTRVYNEQFF.

This clone was picked up one time. The chain employs TRBV3-1 (or the pseudogene TRBV3-2) and TRBJ1-1; TRBD1 matches 10 bases. Germline CDR1 LGHDT, CDR2 YNNKEL (reference sequence). V lost 0 bases to trimming and J lost 3 bases; unmatched junction nucleotides: 7. The CDR3 is made up of 17 amino acids. CDR3 sequence (DNA): TGTGCCAGCAGCCAAGATACGGGACAGGGGTACTACACTGAAGCTTTCTTT. Translating gives CASSQDTGQGYYTEAFF.

V usage is TRBV5-6 and J usage is TRBJ2-7, with TRBD2 matching 8 bases. V shed 0 bases and J 6 bases; nucleotides not matched to a gene: 5. CDR1 is SGHDT and CDR2 is YYEEEE in the germline V gene. The CDR3 totals 14 residues. CDR3 DNA: TGTGCCAGCAGCTTGGGAGGGACTAGAGGCGAGCAGTACTTC. Protein product: CASSLGGTRGEQYF.

This clone occurred many times. The chain has TRBV7-2 and TRBJ2-1; 7 bases align to TRBD2. The V segment lost 9 bases and the J segment 5 bases; nucleotides outside the gene matches: 7. Germline V CDR1 and CDR2: SGHTA, FQGNSA. The CDR3 sequence is 13 residues long. The CDR3 DNA follows: TGTGCCAGTTCGGGACTACGGAACAATGAGCAGTTCTTC. Residues: CASSGLRNNEQFF.

The chain recombines TRBV12-3 or TRBV12-4 with TRBJ2-3; 8 positions agree with TRBD2. The CDR3 length is 13 residues. Trimming cost V 5 bases and J 4 bases; bases outside gene matches: 2. CDR3 amino acids: CASSTRGADTQYF. CDR3 in DNA: TGTGCCAGCAGTACGCGGGGGGCAGATACGCAGTATTTT.

This clone was seen a few times. The chain recombines TRBV5-6 with TRBJ2-7, with D maybe TRBD2 (6 bases). V was trimmed by 3 bases and J by 7 bases, leaving 14 bases between them. Germline CDR1 reads SGHDT; CDR2 reads YYEEEE. The CDR3 loop spans 13 amino acids. Written as DNA, the CDR3 is TGTGCCAGCAGCTCCGCTGGGGGGAGTGAGCAGTACTTC. This sequence encodes CASSSAGGSEQYF.

The chain combines TRBV30 with TRBJ1-2; D is unresolved. The length of the CDR3 is 12 residues. V shed 2 bases and J shed 3 bases, with 7 bases lying between them. Germline V gene lookup returns CDR1 GTSNPN and CDR2 SVGIG (reference sequence). CDR3 sequence: CAWSLVHYGYTF. Here the CDR3 DNA reads TGTGCCTGGAGTTTAGTACACTATGGCTACACCTTC.

The rearrangement joins TRBV5-6 to TRBJ2-1; TRBD2 is a possible D gene (7 bases). Trimming removed 0 bases from V and 8 bases from J, with 12 bases in between. This CDR3 is 14 amino acids long. From germline, CDR1 is SGHDT and CDR2 YYEEEE. CDR3 bases: TGTGCCAGCAGCTTGGAGGGGGGGCGCGATGAGCAGTTCTTC. Translating it yields CASSLEGGRDEQFF.

This clone has just one count. This chain links TRBV6-2 or TRBV6-3 with TRBJ2-7; D uncertain. V lost 0 bases, J lost 6 bases, and 18 bases lay in between. CDR3 length: 16 amino acids. The germline V gene encodes CDR1 MNHEY and CDR2 SVGEGT. The CDR3 DNA sequence: TGTGCCAGCAGTTACTCGCTGGGCCAGCCCCTCCTCGAGCAGTACTTC. It is translated as CASSYSLGQPLLEQYF.

The chain has TRBV19 and TRBJ1-6; the D gene is possibly TRBD1 (6 bases). This CDR3 contains 13 residues. Germline assignment: CDR1 LNHDA and CDR2 SQIVND (reference sequence). V lost 7 bases, J lost 7 bases, and 11 bases lay in between. CDR3 coding DNA: TGTGCCAGTACAGGGGAAGTGAATTCACCCCTCCACTTT. Protein product: CASTGEVNSPLHF.

V usage is TRBV12-3 or TRBV12-4 and J usage is TRBJ2-2; D gene ambiguous. Trimming shortened V by 3 bases and J by 4 bases, and 6 bases separated the two germline ends. CDR3 size: 13 residues. The CDR3 DNA reads TGTGCCAGCAGTTTCTTCTCCACCGGGGAGCTGTTTTTT. Translating it yields CASSFFSTGELFF.

This chain links TRBV4-2 with TRBJ1-6; TRBD1 aligns across 10 bases. The CDR3 loop spans 16 amino acids. The V gene's germline CDR1 is LGHNA and CDR2 YNFKEQ. J lost 9 bases, V lost 4 bases, and 9 bases had no gene match. CDR3 sequence: CASSPRDRGESSPLHF. CDR3 DNA sequence: TGTGCCAGCAGCCCGAGGGACAGGGGAGAGAGTTCACCCCTCCACTTT.

Details on this clone: A clone one base away is much larger, so this may be a read error. The J gene is TRBJ2-7, the V gene TRBV6-1, with 7 bases lining up with TRBD1. The V gene end was trimmed by 5 bases and the J gene end by 0 bases; junction bases not matched to a gene: 1. CDR1 and CDR2 from the germline V gene are MNHNS and SASEGT. The CDR3 runs to 13 residues. CDR3 region: CASSWDSSYEQYF. Here the CDR3 DNA reads TGTGCCAGCAGTTGGGACAGCTCCTACGAGCAGTACTTC.

The gene calls are TRBV5-1 and TRBJ1-5; D perhaps matches TRBD1 (5 bases). Germline CDR1 SGHRS, CDR2 YFSETQ. CDR3 length equals 14 residues. V shed 2 bases and J shed 7 bases, with 13 bases lying between them. CDR3 residues: CASSFSTGVQPQHF. CDR3 nucleotides: TGCGCCAGCAGCTTCAGTACGGGGGTCCAGCCCCAGCATTTT.

A single count supports this clone. The chain employs TRBV2 and TRBJ2-5; D is ambiguous. CDR1 is SNHLY and CDR2 is FYNNEI in the germline V gene. The CDR3 contains 13 residues. V lost 3 bases, J lost 2 bases, and 7 bases lay in between. CDR3 sequence (DNA): TGTGCCAGCAGTGAGGAGCGTCAAGAGACCCAGTACTTC. It is translated as CASSEERQETQYF.

This clone appeared a single time. The chain links TRBV10-3 to TRBJ1-5; 7 positions match TRBD1. The CDR3 is made up of 14 amino acids. J gave up 3 bases and V 4 bases, and 3 bases lay outside the gene matches. CDR1 ENHRY and CDR2 SYGVKD come from the germline V gene. CDR3 loop: CAISVDRDNQPQHF. For the CDR3, the DNA is TGTGCCATCAGTGTAGACAGGGACAATCAGCCCCAGCATTTT.

The chain has TRBV7-2 and TRBJ2-3; 9 nucleotides align to TRBD2. Looked up from germline, CDR1 is SGHTA and CDR2 is FQGNSA. The junction had 8 bases not matched to a gene; V was cut back by 5 bases and J by 2 bases. The CDR3 loop spans 16 amino acids. CDR3 protein: CASSQGAGGDTDTQYF. The CDR3 bases are TGTGCCAGCAGCCAAGGGGCGGGGGGGGACACAGATACGCAGTATTTT. The full variable domain, rest sourced from reference TRBV7-2 and TRBJ2-3, is GAGVSQSPSNKVTEKGKDVELRCDPISGHTALYWYRQSLGQGLEFLIYFQGNSAPDKSGLPSDRFSAERTGGSVSTLTIQRTQQEDSAVYLCASSQGAGGDTDTQYFGPGTRLTVL.

The rearrangement links TRBV20-1 to TRBJ2-7; possible D gene TRBD2, 5 bases. V lost 3 bases and J 5 bases, leaving 5 bases between the germline ends. CDR1 and CDR2 (germline): DFQATT, SNEGSKA (reference sequence). The CDR3 has 10 residues. Written as DNA, the CDR3 is TGCAGTGCTAGGGAGGACGAGCAGTACTTC. The encoded protein is CSAREDEQYF.

CDR3 region: CASSPPAGVTGELFF. CDR3 coding DNA: TGTGCCAGCAGCCCCCCAGCGGGAGTAACCGGGGAGCTGTTTTTT. The chain combines TRBV7-2 with TRBJ2-2; 8 positions agree with TRBD2. The CDR3 runs to 15 residues. In germline, CDR1 is SGHTA, CDR2 FQGNSA. J lost 5 bases, V lost 5 bases, and 7 bases had no gene match.

The rearrangement uses TRBV12-3 or TRBV12-4 and TRBJ2-3; D remains unclear. Trimming shortened V by 3 bases and J by 4 bases, and 5 bases separated the two germline ends. The CDR3 sequence is 12 residues long. The CDR3 here is CASSFPADTQYF. In DNA, the CDR3 is TGTGCCAGCAGTTTCCCGGCAGATACGCAGTATTTT.

The rearrangement links TRBV4-3 to TRBJ2-1; the match to TRBD1 covers 9 bases. CDR3 size: 18 residues. Germline CDR1 is LGHNA and CDR2 is YSLEER. J gave up 0 bases and V 10 bases, and 16 bases lay outside the gene matches. This chain's CDR3 is CATTGGRAGFRSYNEQFF. CDR3 sequence (DNA): TGCGCCACCACAGGGGGCAGAGCGGGCTTTCGCTCCTACAATGAGCAGTTCTTC.